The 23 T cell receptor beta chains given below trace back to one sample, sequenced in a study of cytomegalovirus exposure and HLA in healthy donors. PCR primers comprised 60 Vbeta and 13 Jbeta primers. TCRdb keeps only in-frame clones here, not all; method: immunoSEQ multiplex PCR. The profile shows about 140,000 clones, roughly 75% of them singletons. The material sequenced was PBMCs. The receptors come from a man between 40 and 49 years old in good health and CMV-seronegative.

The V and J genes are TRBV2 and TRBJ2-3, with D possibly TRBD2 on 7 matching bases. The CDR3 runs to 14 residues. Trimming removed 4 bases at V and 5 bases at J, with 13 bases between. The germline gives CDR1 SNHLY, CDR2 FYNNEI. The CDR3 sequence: CASSGRGRGDTQYF. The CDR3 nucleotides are TGTGCCAGCAGTGGGCGGGGGCGGGGAGATACGCAGTATTTT.

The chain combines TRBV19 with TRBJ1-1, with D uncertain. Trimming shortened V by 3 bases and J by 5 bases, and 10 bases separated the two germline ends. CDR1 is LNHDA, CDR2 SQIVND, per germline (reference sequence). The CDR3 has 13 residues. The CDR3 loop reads CASSISGDTEAFF. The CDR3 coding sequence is TGTGCCAGTAGTATTAGTGGAGATACTGAAGCTTTCTTT. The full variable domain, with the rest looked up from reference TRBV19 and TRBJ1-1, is DGGITQSPKYLFRKEGQNVTLSCEQNLNHDAMYWYRQDPGQGLRLIYYSQIVNDFQKGDIAEGYSVSREKKESFPLTVTSAQKNPTAFYLCASSISGDTEAFFGQGTRLTVV.

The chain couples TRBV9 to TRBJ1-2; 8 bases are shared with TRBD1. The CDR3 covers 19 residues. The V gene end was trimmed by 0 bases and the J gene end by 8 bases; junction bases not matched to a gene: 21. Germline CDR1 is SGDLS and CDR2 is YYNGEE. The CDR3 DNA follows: TGTGCCAGCAGCGTAGGGGAGGGGGCCCGGGACAGGCACCTTGGAGGCTACACCTTC. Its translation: CASSVGEGARDRHLGGYTF. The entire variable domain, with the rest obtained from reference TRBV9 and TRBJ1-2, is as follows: DSGVTQTPKHLITATGQRVTLRCSPRSGDLSVYWYQQSLDQGLQFLIQYYNGEERAKGNILERFSAQQFPDLHSELNLSSLELGDSALYFCASSVGEGARDRHLGGYTFGSGTRLTVV.

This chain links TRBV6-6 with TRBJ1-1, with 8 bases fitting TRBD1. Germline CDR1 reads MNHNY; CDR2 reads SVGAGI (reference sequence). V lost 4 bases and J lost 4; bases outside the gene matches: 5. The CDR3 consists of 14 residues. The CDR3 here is CASSFQGASTEAFF. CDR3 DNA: TGTGCCAGCAGTTTCCAGGGGGCGAGCACTGAAGCTTTCTTT.

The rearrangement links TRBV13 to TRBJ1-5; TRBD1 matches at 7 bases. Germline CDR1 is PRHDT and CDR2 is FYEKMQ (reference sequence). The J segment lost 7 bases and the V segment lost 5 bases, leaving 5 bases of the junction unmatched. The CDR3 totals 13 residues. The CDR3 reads CASSEQGRQPQHF. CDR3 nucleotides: TGTGCCAGCAGCGAACAGGGGAGGCAGCCCCAGCATTTT. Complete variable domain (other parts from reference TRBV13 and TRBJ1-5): AAGVIQSPRHLIKEKRETATLKCYPIPRHDTVYWYQQGPGQDPQFLISFYEKMQSDKGSIPDRFSAQQFSDYHSELNMSSLELGDSALYFCASSEQGRQPQHFGDGTRLSIL.

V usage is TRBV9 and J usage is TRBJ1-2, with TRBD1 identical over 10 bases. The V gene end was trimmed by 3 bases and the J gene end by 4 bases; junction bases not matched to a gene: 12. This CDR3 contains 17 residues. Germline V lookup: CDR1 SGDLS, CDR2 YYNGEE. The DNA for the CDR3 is TGTGCCAGCAGCGGACAGGGACAGGGGCCACATCTCTATGGCTACACCTTC. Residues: CASSGQGQGPHLYGYTF. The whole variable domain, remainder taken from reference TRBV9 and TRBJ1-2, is DSGVTQTPKHLITATGQRVTLRCSPRSGDLSVYWYQQSLDQGLQFLIQYYNGEERAKGNILERFSAQQFPDLHSELNLSSLELGDSALYFCASSGQGQGPHLYGYTFGSGTRLTVV.

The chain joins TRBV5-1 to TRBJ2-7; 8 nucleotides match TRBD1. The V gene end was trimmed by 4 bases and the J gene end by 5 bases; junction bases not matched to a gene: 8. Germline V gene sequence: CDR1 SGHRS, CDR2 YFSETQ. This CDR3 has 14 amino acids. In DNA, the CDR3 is TGCGCCAGCAGCGGAACAGGGGGATTCAACGAGCAGTACTTC. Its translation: CASSGTGGFNEQYF.

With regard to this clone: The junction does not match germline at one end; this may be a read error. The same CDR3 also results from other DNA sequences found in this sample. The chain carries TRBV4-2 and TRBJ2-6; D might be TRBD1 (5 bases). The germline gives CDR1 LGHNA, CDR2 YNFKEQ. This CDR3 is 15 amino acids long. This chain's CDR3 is CASSPLMAGANVLTF. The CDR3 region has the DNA TGTGCCAGCAGCCCCCTAATGGCTGGGGCCAACGTCCTGACCTTC.

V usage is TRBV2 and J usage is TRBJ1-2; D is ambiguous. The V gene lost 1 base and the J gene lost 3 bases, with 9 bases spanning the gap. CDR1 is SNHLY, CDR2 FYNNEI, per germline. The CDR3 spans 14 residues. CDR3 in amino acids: CASSEVVGDYGYTF. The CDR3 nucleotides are TGTGCCAGCAGTGAAGTTGTCGGTGACTATGGCTACACCTTC.

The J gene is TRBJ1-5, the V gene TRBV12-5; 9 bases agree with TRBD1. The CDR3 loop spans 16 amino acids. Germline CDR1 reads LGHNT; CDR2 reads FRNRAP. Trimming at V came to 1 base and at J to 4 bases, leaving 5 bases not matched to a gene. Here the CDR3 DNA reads TGTGCTAGTGGTTTGGAAGGACAGGGGTGGAATCAGCCCCAGCATTTT. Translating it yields CASGLEGQGWNQPQHF.

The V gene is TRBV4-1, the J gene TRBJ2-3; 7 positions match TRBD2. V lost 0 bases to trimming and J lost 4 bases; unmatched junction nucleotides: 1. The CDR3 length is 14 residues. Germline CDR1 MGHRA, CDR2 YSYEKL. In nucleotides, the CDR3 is TGCGCCAGCAGCCAAGAGGGAGGGGCAGATACGCAGTATTTT. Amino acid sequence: CASSQEGGADTQYF.

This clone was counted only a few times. The CDR3 DNA is TGCGCCAGCAGCTTCAGGGGTACCGACAATGAGCAGTTCTTC. This codes for CASSFRGTDNEQFF. The chain uses TRBV5-1 and TRBJ2-1, with a tentative D call TRBD1 (6 bases). V was clipped by 2 bases and J by 5 bases, with 11 bases between them. There are 14 residues in the CDR3. In germline, CDR1 is SGHRS, CDR2 YFSETQ.

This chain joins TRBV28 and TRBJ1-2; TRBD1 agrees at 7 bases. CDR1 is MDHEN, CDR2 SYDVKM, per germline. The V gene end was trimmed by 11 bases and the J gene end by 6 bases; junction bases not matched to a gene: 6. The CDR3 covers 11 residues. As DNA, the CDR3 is TGTGCCGGGAACAGGGGAGATGGCTACACCTTC. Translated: CAGNRGDGYTF.

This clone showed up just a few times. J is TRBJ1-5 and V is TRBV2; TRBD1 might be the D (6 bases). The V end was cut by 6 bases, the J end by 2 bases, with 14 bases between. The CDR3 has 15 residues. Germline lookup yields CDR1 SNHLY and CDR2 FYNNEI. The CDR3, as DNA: TGTGCCAGCAGGGCAGGGGAGAGTCGCAATCAGCCCCAGCATTTT. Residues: CASRAGESRNQPQHF.

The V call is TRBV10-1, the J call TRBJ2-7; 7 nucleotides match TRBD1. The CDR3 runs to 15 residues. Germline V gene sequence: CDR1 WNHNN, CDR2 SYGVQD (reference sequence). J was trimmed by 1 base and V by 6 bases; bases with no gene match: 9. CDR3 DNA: TGCGCCAGCAGACGCCCCGGGACAGTTTCCTACGAGCAGTACTTC. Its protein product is CASRRPGTVSYEQYF.

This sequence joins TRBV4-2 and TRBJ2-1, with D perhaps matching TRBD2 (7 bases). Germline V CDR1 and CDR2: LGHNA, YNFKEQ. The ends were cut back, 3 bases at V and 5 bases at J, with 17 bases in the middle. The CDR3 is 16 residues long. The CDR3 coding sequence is TGTGCCAGCAGCCATCCCGAGGGGGGGCCCCACAATGAGCAGTTCTTC. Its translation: CASSHPEGGPHNEQFF.

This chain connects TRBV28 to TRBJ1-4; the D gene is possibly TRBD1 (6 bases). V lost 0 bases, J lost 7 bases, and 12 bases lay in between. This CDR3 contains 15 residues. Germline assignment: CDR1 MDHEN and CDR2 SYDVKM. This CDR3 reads CASSLWPGGGEKLFF. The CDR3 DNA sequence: TGTGCCAGCAGTTTATGGCCGGGAGGGGGTGAAAAACTGTTTTTT.

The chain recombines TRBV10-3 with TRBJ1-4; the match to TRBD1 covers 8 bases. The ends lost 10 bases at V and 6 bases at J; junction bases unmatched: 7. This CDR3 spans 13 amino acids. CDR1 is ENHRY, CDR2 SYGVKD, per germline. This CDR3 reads CASHQGADEKLFF. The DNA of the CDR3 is TGTGCCAGTCATCAGGGGGCGGATGAAAAACTGTTTTTT.

The CDR3 reads CASSSPGTRARTEAFF. The CDR3 nucleotides read TGTGCCAGCAGTTCCCCCGGGACAAGGGCTCGGACTGAAGCTTTCTTT. The chain couples TRBV28 to TRBJ1-1; tentatively, D is TRBD1 (6 bases). Trimming took off 4 bases at V and 5 bases at J, with 20 bases between the two ends. The germline CDR1 and CDR2 sequences are MDHEN and SYDVKM. CDR3 length equals 16 residues.

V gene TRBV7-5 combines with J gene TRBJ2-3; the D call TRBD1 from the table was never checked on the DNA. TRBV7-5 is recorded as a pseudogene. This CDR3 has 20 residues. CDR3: CVRSLVQGTGTRSSTDTQYF. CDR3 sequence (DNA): TGTGTCAGAAGCTTAGTGCAAGGGACAGGGACCCGCTCTAGCACAGATACGCAGTATTTT.

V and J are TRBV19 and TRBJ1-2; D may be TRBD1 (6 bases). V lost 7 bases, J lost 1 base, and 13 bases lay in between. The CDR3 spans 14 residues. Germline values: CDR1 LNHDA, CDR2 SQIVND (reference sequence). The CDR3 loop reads CASNPTGINYGYTF. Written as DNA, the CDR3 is TGTGCCAGTAACCCCACAGGGATTAACTATGGCTACACCTTC.

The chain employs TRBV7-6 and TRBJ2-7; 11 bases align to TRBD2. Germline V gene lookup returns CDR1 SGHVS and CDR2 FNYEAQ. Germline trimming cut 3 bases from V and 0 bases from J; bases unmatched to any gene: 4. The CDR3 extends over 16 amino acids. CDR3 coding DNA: TGTGCCAGCAGCTTCGCCGGGACTAGCGGCTCCTACGAGCAGTACTTC. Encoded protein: CASSFAGTSGSYEQYF.

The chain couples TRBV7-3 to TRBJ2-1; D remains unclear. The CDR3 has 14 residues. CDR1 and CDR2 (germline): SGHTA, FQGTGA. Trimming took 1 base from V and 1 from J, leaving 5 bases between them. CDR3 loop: CASSLNPSYNEQFF. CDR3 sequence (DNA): TGTGCCAGCAGCTTAAATCCGTCCTACAATGAGCAGTTCTTC.